This T cell receptor (beta chain) comes out of a study of blood T cell repertoires in COVID-19 (dated by TCRdb to 2020 to 2022). Concerning the study at large: Collaborator samples came from the United States, Italy and Spain and covered acute and convalescent phases of COVID-19. The material from the prospective study consisted of cDNA or gDNA derived from T cells, B-cell-depleted T cells, or PBMCs. Subjects who had been exposed to COVID-19, were actively infected with it, or had recovered from it provided the deeply sampled blood TCRbeta repertoires that made up the dataset. The repertoires were released in a freely available public database intended as a resource for research on the immune response to SARS-CoV-2. Samples were obtained from the ongoing ImmuneRACE study (first 160 participants) and from some 1,200 subjects provided by 6 global collaborators. Nearly every sample came with metadata listing a de-identified subject ID, COVID-19 status, age in years and sex. Where available, HLA class I and class II types were obtained from metadata supplied by the sample provider rather than from assay-based typing. The investigation overall reported the following: The quantity of clinical and demographic metadata differed by source and by participant and was supplied without curation.

One collaborating source in Seattle enrolled patients while the patients were actively infected and followed the patients over time throughout the course of disease. Collaborating institutions collected whole blood in K2EDTA tubes following their own protocols. Collaborator samples were shipped for TCRbeta analysis as frozen whole blood, isolated PBMCs, or DNA extracted from either sample type. The CDR3 spans 22 residues, from the cysteine through the phenylalanine. Only the CDR3 part of the read is kept: 66 bases, read in frame from the first base. Between the V and J ends, shortened by 2 bases and 0 bases respectively, the junction contains 29 bases. As encoded in the germline V gene, CDR1 is MDHEN while CDR2 is SYDVKM. The immunoSEQ Assay, a bias-controlled multiplex PCR, was used to amplify TCRbeta CDR3 regions from genomic DNA. The authors' analysis ran thus. Within the assay, amplification of reference gene primers was used to estimate how many nucleated cells each sample contained. Sequence reads were collapsed and filtered to measure the absolute abundance of every unique TCRbeta CDR3 rearrangement. For each sample, productive Simpson clonality was calculated by taking the square root of Simpson's diversity index across productive rearrangements. The table comes from immuneACCESS by way of TCRdb, which keeps in-frame sequences with V and J called. Part of the clones is missing from these tables; in studies checked, under half for an unresolved V gene and the rest for unknown reasons. The D gene and trimming were derived from the DNA, and the V and J assignments and clone size from that table. This sample lists roughly 160,000 clones; around 87% were detected once. The ten largest make up approximately 0.6% of the sample.

Worth noting for this clone: Its specific antigen is unknown. Per-nucleotide qualities are absent, and no much larger clonotype sits a single base away.

The TCR originated in a man aged 55 to 70 with COVID-19, enrolled during active disease. The material sequenced was peripheral blood. The V and J genes are TRBV28 and TRBJ1-5, with a weak D call of TRBD1 (6 bases match). DNA sequence: TGTGCCAGCAGTTTAGTGGGAGTACGGGCCCCGCGGGGGGCGACTAGCAATCAGCCCCAGCATTTT. It translates to CASSLVGVRAPRGATSNQPQHF.